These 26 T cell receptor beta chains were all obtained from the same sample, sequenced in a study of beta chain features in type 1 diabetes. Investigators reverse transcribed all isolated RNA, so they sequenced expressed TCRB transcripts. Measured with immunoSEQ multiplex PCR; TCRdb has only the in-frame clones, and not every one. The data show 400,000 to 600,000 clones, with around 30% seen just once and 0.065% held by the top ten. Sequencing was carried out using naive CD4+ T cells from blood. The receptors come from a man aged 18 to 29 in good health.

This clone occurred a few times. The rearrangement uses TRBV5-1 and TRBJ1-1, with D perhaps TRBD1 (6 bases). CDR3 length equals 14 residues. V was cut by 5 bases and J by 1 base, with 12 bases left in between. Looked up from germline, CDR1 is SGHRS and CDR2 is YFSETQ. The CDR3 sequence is CASRPGTTNTEAFF. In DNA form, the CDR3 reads TGCGCCAGCAGGCCGGGGACAACGAACACTGAAGCTTTCTTT.

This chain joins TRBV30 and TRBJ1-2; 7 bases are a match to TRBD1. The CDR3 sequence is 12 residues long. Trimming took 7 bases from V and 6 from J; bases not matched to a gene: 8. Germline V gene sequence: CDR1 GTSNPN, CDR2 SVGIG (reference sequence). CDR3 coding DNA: TGTGCCTCGCACAGGGGTTCTCATGGCTACACCTTC. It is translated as CASHRGSHGYTF.

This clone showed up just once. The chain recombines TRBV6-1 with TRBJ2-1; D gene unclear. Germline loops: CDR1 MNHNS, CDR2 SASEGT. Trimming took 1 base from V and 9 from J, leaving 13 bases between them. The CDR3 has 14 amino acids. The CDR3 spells CASSEDMVVREQFF. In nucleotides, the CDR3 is TGTGCCAGCAGTGAAGATATGGTAGTACGTGAGCAGTTCTTC.

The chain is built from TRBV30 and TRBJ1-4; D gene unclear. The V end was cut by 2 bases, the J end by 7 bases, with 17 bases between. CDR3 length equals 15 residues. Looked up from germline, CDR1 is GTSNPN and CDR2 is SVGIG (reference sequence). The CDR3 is CAWSPGSSPSEKLFF. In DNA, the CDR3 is TGTGCCTGGAGTCCCGGGTCAAGCCCTAGTGAAAAACTGTTTTTT.

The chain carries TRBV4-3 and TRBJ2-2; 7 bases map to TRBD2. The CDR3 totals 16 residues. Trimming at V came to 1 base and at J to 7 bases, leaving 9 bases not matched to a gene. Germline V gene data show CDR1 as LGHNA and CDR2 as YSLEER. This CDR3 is CASSQGGSRPGGELFF. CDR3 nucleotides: TGCGCCAGCAGCCAAGGCGGGAGCCGGCCCGGCGGGGAGCTGTTTTTT.

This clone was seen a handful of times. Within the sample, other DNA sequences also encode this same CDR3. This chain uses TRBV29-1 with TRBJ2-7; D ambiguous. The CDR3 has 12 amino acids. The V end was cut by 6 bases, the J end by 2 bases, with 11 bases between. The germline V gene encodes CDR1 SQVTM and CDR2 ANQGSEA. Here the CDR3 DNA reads TGCAGCGTAGGAACCGGTGCCTACGAGCAGTACTTC. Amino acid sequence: CSVGTGAYEQYF.

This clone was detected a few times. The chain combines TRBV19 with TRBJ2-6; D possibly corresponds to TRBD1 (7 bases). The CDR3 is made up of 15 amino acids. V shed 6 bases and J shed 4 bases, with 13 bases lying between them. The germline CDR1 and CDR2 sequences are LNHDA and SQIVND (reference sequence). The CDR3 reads CASSTGEAGANVLTF. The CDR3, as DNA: TGTGCCAGTAGCACAGGGGAGGCCGGGGCCAACGTCCTGACTTTC.

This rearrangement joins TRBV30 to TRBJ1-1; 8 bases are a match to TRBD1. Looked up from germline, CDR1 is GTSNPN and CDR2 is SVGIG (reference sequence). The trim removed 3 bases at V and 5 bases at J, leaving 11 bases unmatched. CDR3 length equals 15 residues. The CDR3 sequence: CAWSRSGGVMTEAFF. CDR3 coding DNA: TGTGCCTGGAGCAGATCAGGGGGCGTGATGACTGAAGCTTTCTTT.

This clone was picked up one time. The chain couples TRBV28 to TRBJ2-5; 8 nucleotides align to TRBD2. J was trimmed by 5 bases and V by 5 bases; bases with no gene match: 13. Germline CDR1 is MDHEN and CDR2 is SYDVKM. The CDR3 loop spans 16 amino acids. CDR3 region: CASSPIDSGIGETQYF. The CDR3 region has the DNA TGTGCCAGCAGTCCCATTGATAGCGGGATCGGGGAGACCCAGTACTTC.

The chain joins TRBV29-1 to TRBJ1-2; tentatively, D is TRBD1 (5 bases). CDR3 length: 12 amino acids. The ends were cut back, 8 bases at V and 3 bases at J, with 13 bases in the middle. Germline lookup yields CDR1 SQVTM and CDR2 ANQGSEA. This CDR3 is CSPQQVDYGYTF. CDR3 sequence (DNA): TGCAGCCCTCAACAGGTGGACTATGGCTACACCTTC. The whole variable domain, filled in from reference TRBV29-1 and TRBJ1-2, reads SAVISQKPSRDICQRGTSLTIQCQVDSQVTMMFWYRQQPGQSLTLIATANQGSEATYESGFVIDKFPISRPNLTFSTLTVSNMSPEDSSIYLCSPQQVDYGYTFGSGTRLTVV.

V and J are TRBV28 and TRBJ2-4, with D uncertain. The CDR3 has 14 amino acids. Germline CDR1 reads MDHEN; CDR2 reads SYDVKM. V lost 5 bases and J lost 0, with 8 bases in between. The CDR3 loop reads CASSRQLAKNIQYF. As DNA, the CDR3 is TGTGCCAGCAGTCGGCAACTAGCCAAAAACATTCAGTACTTC.

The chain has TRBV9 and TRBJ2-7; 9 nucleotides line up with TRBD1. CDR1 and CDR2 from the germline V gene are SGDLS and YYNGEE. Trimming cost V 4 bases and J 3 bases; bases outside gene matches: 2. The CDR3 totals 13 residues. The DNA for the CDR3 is TGTGCCAGCAGCCCGGGACAGGGCTACGAGCAGTACTTC. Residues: CASSPGQGYEQYF.

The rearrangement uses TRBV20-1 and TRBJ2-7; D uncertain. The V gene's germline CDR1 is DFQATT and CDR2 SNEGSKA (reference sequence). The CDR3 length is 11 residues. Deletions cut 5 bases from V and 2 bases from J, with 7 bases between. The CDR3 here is CSAPLTYEQYF. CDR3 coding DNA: TGCAGTGCTCCCCTAACCTACGAGCAGTACTTC.

The CDR3 is CASKITGGKETQYF. CDR3 bases: TGTGCCTCCAAAATCACAGGGGGCAAGGAGACCCAGTACTTC. The V call is TRBV30, the J call TRBJ2-5; 9 bases are shared with TRBD1. This CDR3 has 14 amino acids. Trimming at V came to 7 bases and at J to 5 bases, leaving 11 bases not matched to a gene. CDR1 GTSNPN and CDR2 SVGIG come from the germline V gene (reference sequence). Filled out from reference TRBV30 and TRBJ2-5, the complete variable domain reads SQTIHQWPATLVQPVGSPLSLECTVEGTSNPNLYWYRQAAGRGLQLLFYSVGIGQISSEVPQNLSASRPQDRQFILSSKKLLLSDSGFYLCASKITGGKETQYFGPGTRLLVL.

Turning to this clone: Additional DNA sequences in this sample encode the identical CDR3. DNA of the CDR3: TGCGCCAGCAGCTTGGTAGCGGGGGCAGATACGCAGTATTTT. Translated, it gives CASSLVAGADTQYF. V gene TRBV5-1 combines with J gene TRBJ2-3; 9 nucleotides match TRBD2. V lost 0 bases to trimming and J lost 4 bases; unmatched junction nucleotides: 0. The CDR3 spans 14 residues. Per the germline V gene, CDR1 is SGHRS and CDR2 is YFSETQ.

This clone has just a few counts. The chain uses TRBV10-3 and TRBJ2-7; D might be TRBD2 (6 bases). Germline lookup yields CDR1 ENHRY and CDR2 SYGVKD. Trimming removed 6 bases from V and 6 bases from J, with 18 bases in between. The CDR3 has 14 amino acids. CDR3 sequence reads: CAIRVSGGASEQYF. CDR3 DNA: TGTGCCATCAGGGTATCCGGAGGGGCATCCGAGCAGTACTTC.

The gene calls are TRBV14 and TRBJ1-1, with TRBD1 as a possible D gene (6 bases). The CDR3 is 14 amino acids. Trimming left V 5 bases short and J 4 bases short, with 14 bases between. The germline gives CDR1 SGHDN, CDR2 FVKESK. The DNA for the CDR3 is TGTGCCAGCAGCGAACAGGGTTTAAGCACTGAAGCTTTCTTT. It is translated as CASSEQGLSTEAFF.

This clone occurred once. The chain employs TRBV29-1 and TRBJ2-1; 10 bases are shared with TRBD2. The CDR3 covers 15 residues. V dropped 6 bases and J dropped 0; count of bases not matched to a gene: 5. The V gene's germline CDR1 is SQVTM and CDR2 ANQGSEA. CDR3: CSVWTSGDSYNEQFF. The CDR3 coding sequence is TGCAGCGTGTGGACTAGCGGAGACTCCTACAATGAGCAGTTCTTC.

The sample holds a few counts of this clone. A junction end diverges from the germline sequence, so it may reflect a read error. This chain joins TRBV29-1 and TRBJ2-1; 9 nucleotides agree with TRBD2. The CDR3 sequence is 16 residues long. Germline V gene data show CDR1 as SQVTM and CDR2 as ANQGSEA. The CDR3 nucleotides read TGCAGCGGGAGGGCTAGCGGGGCCAGCTCCTACAATGAGCAGCTCTTC. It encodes CSGRASGASSYNEQLF.

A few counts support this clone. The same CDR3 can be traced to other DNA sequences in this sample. CDR3 coding DNA: TGTGCCAGCAGGCGGACAGGCATGAACACTGAAGCTTTCTTT. Encoded protein: CASRRTGMNTEAFF. This chain uses TRBV27 with TRBJ1-1, with 7 positions matching TRBD1. CDR3 size: 14 residues. The germline gives CDR1 MNHEY, CDR2 SMNVEV (reference sequence). The V segment lost 6 bases and the J segment 0 bases; nucleotides outside the gene matches: 4.

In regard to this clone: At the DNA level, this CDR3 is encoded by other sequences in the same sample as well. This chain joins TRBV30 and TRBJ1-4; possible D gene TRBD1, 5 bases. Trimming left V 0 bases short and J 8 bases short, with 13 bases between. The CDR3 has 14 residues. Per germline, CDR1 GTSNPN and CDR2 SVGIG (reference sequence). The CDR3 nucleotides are TGTGCCTGGAGTGTACGCAGGGTTGGGGAAAAACTGTTTTTT. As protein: CAWSVRRVGEKLFF.

CDR3 protein: CASSTDVALNTQYF. The CDR3, as DNA: TGTGCCAGCAGCACAGACGTAGCCTTAAATACGCAGTATTTT. The rearrangement joins TRBV7-2 to TRBJ2-3; unclear D gene. This CDR3 contains 14 residues. Germline V gene sequence: CDR1 SGHTA, CDR2 FQGNSA. The V gene lost 5 bases and the J gene lost 7 bases, with 16 bases spanning the gap.

The CDR3 loop reads CASSLAWTDTQYF. The CDR3 DNA reads as TGTGCCAGCAGCTTAGCCTGGACAGATACGCAGTATTTT. This sequence joins TRBV7-2 and TRBJ2-3; D is ambiguous. V lost 0 bases to trimming and J lost 3 bases, with 4 bases between them. CDR3 size: 13 residues. Germline CDR1 is SGHTA and CDR2 is FQGNSA.

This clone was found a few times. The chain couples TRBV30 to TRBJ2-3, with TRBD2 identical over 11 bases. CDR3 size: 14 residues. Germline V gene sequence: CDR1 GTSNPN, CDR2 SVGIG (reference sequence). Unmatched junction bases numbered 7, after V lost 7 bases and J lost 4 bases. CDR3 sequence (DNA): TGTGCCTCCACCGGGACTAGCGGATCAGATACGCAGTATTTT. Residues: CASTGTSGSDTQYF.

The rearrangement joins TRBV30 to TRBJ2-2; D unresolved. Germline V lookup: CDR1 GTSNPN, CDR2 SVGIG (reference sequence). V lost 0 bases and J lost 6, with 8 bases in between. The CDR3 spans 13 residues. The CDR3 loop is CAWSVSQPGELFF. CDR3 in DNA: TGTGCCTGGAGTGTATCCCAACCCGGGGAGCTGTTTTTT.

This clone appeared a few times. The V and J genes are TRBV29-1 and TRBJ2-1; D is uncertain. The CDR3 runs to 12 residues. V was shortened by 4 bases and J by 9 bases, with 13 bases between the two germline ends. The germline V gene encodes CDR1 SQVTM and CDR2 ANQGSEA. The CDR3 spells CSVVNQLGEQFF. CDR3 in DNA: TGCAGCGTTGTCAATCAGTTGGGTGAGCAGTTCTTC.